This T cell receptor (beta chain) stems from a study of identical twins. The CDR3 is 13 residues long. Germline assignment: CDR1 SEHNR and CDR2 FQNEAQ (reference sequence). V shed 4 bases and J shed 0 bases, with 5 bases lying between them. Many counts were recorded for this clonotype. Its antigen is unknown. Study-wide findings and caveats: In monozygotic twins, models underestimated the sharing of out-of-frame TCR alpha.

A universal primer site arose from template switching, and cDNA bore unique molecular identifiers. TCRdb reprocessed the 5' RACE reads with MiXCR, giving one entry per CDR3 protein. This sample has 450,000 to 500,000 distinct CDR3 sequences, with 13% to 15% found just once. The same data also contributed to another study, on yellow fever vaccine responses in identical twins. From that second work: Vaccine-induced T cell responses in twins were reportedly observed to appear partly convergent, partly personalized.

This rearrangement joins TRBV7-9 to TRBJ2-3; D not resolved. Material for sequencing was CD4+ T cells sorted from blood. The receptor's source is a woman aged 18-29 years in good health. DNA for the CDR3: TGTGCCAGCAGCTCGGACAGCACAGATACGCAGTATTTT. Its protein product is CASSSDSTDTQYF. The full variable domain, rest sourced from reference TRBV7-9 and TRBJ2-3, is DTGVSQNPRHKITKRGQNVTFRCDPISEHNRLYWYRQTLGQGPEFLTYFQNEAQLEKSRLLSDRFSAERPKGSFSTLEIQRTEQGDSAMYLCASSSDSTDTQYFGPGTRLTVL.